This T cell receptor (beta chain) was recovered during a study of neurological immune-mediated disorders. Each CDR3 protein gets one entry after TCRdb re-called the 5' RACE reads with MiXCR. The table has approximately 50,000 distinct CDR3 sequences, around 4% seen once. Study outcomes and limitations: There were no CDR3 amino acid sequences shared by expanded clones across subjects, a result suggesting private repertoires in all groups. Patients with HTLV-1-associated myelopathy showed the most TCR clonal expansion. Those with multiple sclerosis showed the least, falling below healthy controls.

V lost 5 bases to trimming and J lost 0 bases, with 9 bases between them. The length of the CDR3 is 14 residues. Germline V gene lookup returns CDR1 LGHDT and CDR2 YNNKEL (reference sequence). This clonotype has ten or more counts. The antigen is unknown. This rearrangement joins TRBV3-1 to TRBJ2-3; D is undetermined. The specimen sequenced was PBMCs. The source of this sequence is a man aged 25-45 years with multiple sclerosis. The CDR3 region is CASSVRSSTDTQYF. The CDR3 region has the DNA TGTGCCAGCAGCGTACGGTCTAGCACAGATACGCAGTATTTT.